This record concerns one T cell receptor beta chain sequence. The antigen is not known. This sample is drawn from a study of cytomegalovirus exposure and HLA in healthy donors. Study details: From donors who were HLA-typed, an early data release held approximately 80 million unique TCRs. General study findings and limits: Presence/absence analyses assumed roughly uniform sequencing depth across donors, which may not hold. Confirmation was obtained in vitro that a few CMV-associated chains are specific for CMV antigens. Cytomegalovirus status was reportedly diagnosed by the classifier with high sensitivity and specificity.

The primer mix had 60 Vbeta and 13 Jbeta primers. The table came from immunoSEQ multiplex PCR; TCRdb's copy has only in-frame clones and leaves some out. The sample contains approximately 210,000 clones, about four fifths of which appear only once. CDR1 and CDR2 from the germline V gene are MGHRA and YSYEKL. V trimming: 0 bases; J trimming: 3 bases; junction bases outside the gene matches: 9. The CDR3 runs 17 residues. This clonotype was sampled from a woman in her forties or fifties in good health and CMV-seropositive. The chain is built from TRBV4-1 and TRBJ2-7; 9 bases match TRBD1. The sequencing input was PBMCs. The CDR3 reads CASSQDMRDRDLYEQYF. The CDR3 DNA reads as TGCGCCAGCAGCCAAGATATGCGGGACAGGGATCTCTACGAGCAGTACTTC.